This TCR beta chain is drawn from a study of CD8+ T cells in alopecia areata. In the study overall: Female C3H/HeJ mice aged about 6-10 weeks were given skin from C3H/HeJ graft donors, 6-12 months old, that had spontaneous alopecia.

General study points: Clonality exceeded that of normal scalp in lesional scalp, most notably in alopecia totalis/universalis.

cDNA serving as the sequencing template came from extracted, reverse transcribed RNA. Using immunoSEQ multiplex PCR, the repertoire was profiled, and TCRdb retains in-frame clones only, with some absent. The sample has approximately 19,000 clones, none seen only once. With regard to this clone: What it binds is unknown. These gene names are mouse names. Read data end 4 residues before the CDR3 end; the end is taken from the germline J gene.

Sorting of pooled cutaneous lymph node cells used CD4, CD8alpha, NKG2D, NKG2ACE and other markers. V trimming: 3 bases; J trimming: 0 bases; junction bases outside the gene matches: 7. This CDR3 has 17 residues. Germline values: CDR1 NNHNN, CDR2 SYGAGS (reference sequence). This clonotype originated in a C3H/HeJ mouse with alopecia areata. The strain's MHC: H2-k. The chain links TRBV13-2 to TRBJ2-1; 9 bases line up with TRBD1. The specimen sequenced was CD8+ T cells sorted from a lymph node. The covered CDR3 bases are TGTGCCAGCGGTGGACTTGGGACAGGGTCTAACTATGCT. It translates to CASGGLGTGSNYA. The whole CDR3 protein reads CASGGLGTGSNYAEQFF.